The rows below give T cell receptor beta chains drawn from one sample of a study of cytomegalovirus exposure and HLA in healthy donors. The data were produced by immunoSEQ multiplex PCR, yet TCRdb's version contains in-frame clones alone and is incomplete. Of 100,000 or so clones detected, 75% appear once; the ten largest clones hold 10%. The sequenced sample was PBMCs. These receptors all come from a man aged 45-60 years in good health and CMV-seronegative. CDR3s include the opening cysteine and the closing phenylalanine or tryptophan. D genes are given only for firm matches. Clone size is given for some rows only: seen once, a few or many times, or a class if the clone is expanded.

CDR3	DNA	V	J	size	D
CASIPGHPCFF	TGTGCCAGCATACCGGGACACCCGTGTTTCTTC	TRBV28	TRBJ2-7	once	-
CASSRGSNQPQHF	TGTGCCAGCAGCCGGGGGAGCAATCAGCCCCAGCATTTT	TRBV6-5	TRBJ1-5	-	-
CASSVSSSTDTQYF	TGTGCCAGCAGTGTCTCTTCTAGCACAGATACGCAGTATTTT	TRBV28	TRBJ2-3	-	-
CASSYRAYTEAFF	TGTGCCAGCAGTTACAGGGCGTACACTGAAGCTTTCTTT	TRBV27	TRBJ1-1	-	-
CASSEITSTDTQYF	TGTGCCAGCAGTGAAATAACTAGTACAGATACGCAGTATTTT	TRBV6-1	TRBJ2-3	-	-
CASSSGQGGKTEAFF	TGTGCCAGCAGCAGCGGACAGGGTGGAAAAACTGAAGCTTTCTTT	TRBV5-4	TRBJ1-1	few	TRBD1
CASSRDREDTIYF	TGTGCCAGCTCCAGGGACAGGGAGGACACCATATATTTT	TRBV6-1	TRBJ1-3	few	TRBD1
CASGTRRTEGNEQYF	TGTGCCAGCGGCACGAGACGGACAGAAGGCAACGAGCAGTACTTC	TRBV2	TRBJ2-7	once	-
CASSPEGALDYGYTF	TGCGCCAGCAGCCCCGAAGGGGCTTTGGACTATGGCTACACCTTC	TRBV5-1	TRBJ1-2	-	-
CASSQGQLNTEAFF	TGTGCCAGTAGCCAAGGACAGCTGAACACTGAAGCTTTCTTT	TRBV19	TRBJ1-1	-	-
CASSPQTGTGAYNEQFF	TGTGCCAGCAGCCCGCAAACCGGGACAGGGGCCTACAATGAGCAGTTCTTC	TRBV11-2	TRBJ2-1	-	TRBD1
CASSLVSETQYF	TGTGCCAGCAGCTTAGTTTCGGAGACCCAGTACTTC	TRBV7-9	TRBJ2-5	-	-
CASSLDNEAFF	TGTGCCAGCAGCTTGGATAATGAAGCTTTCTTT	TRBV5-6	TRBJ1-1	once	-
CASSLGGNSEAFF	TGTGCCAGCAGCTTAGGAGGGAACTCTGAAGCTTTCTTT	TRBV7-6	TRBJ1-1	-	-
CASTERGTQYF	TGTGCCAGCACAGAGCGGGGGACCCAGTACTTC	TRBV2	TRBJ2-5	once	TRBD2
CASSSWGGGEVYEQYF	TGTGCCAGCAGCTCCTGGGGTGGGGGGGAGGTCTACGAGCAGTACTTC	TRBV7-2	TRBJ2-7	once	TRBD2
CASSPSGQSFVDTQYF	TGTGCCAGCTCACCATCAGGACAAAGCTTTGTAGATACGCAGTATTTT	TRBV18	TRBJ2-3	few	-
CASSLRAPGLDPYNEQFF	TGTGCCAGCAGTTTAAGAGCCCCGGGACTAGACCCGTACAATGAGCAGTTCTTC	TRBV27	TRBJ2-1	-	TRBD2
CASSVSGGSTDTQYF	TGTGCCAGCAGCGTATCAGGGGGGAGCACAGATACGCAGTATTTT	TRBV9	TRBJ2-3	-	-
CASRDYYNEQFF	TGTGCCAGCAGAGACTACTACAATGAGCAGTTCTTC	TRBV6-5	TRBJ2-1	-	-
CASSPHRTGAITGELFF	TGTGCCAGCAGCCCCCATCGGACAGGGGCAATCACCGGGGAGCTGTTTTTT	TRBV7-3	TRBJ2-2	-	TRBD1
CSSSPGVGYGYTF	TGTTCCAGCAGCCCAGGGGTCGGCTATGGCTACACCTTC	TRBV7-9	TRBJ1-2	-	-
CASSAYRGNTEAFF	TGTGCCAGCAGTGCCTACAGGGGGAACACTGAAGCTTTCTTT	TRBV25-1	TRBJ1-1	medium-sized	TRBD1
CASSWDRGERKPQHF	TGTGCCAGCAGTTGGGACAGGGGGGAGAGGAAGCCCCAGCATTTT	TRBV21-1	TRBJ1-5	-	-
CASSLSGTSGRRGDTQYF	TGCGCCAGCAGCCTCTCCGGGACTAGCGGGAGGCGAGGAGATACGCAGTATTTT	TRBV5-1	TRBJ2-3	-	TRBD2
CAWIGHYQETQYF	TGTGCCTGGATTGGGCATTACCAAGAGACCCAGTACTTC	TRBV30	TRBJ2-5	once	-
CASSLAQGKVGEQYF	TGTGCCAGCAGCTTAGCTCAGGGGAAAGTGGGCGAGCAGTACTTC	TRBV7-9	TRBJ2-7	once	-
CAWEGGNEKLFF	TGTGCCTGGGAGGGCGGAAATGAAAAACTGTTTTTT	TRBV30	TRBJ1-4	-	-
CASSERLAGVRRYEQYF	TGTGCCAGCAGCGAAAGACTAGCGGGAGTTAGGCGGTACGAGCAGTACTTC	TRBV6-1	TRBJ2-7	-	TRBD2
CASSLGTNYGYTF	TGTGCCAGCAGCCTAGGAACTAACTATGGCTACACCTTC	TRBV5-4	TRBJ1-2	once	-
CASRPGQIINSPLHF	TGTGCCAGTAGACCGGGACAGATCATTAATTCACCCCTCCACTTT	TRBV19	TRBJ1-6	-	TRBD1
CASTRTANTEAFF	TGTGCCAGCACCCGGACAGCGAACACTGAAGCTTTCTTT	TRBV25-1	TRBJ1-1	-	-